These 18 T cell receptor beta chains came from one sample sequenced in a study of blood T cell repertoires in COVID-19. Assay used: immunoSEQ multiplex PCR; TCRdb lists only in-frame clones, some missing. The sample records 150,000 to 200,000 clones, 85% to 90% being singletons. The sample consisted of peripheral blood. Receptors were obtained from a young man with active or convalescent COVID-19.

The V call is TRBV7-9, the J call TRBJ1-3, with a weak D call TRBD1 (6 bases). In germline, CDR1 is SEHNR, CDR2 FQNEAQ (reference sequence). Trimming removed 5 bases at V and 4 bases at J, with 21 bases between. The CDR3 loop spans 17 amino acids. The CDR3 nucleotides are TGTGCCAGCAGCACGCTTCTACAGGGAGCCCACGGAAACACCATATATTTT. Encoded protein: CASSTLLQGAHGNTIYF.

The CDR3 here is CASRVWRDEKLFF. The CDR3 DNA follows: TGTGCCAGCCGTGTTTGGAGAGATGAAAAACTGTTTTTT. The chain uses TRBV28 and TRBJ1-4; D gene uncertain. CDR3 length equals 13 residues. Germline CDR1 reads MDHEN; CDR2 reads SYDVKM. The ends were cut back, 8 bases at V and 6 bases at J, with 13 bases in the middle.

CDR3 bases: TGTGCCAGCAGCTCAATGGGGCCCGAGGTCCAGTTCTTC. Amino acid sequence: CASSSMGPEVQFF. The rearrangement links TRBV11-2 to TRBJ2-1, with D perhaps matching TRBD1 (5 bases). This CDR3 region has 13 residues. Trimming stripped 4 bases from V and 13 bases from J, with 17 bases between. Germline CDR1 SGHAT, CDR2 FQNNGV.

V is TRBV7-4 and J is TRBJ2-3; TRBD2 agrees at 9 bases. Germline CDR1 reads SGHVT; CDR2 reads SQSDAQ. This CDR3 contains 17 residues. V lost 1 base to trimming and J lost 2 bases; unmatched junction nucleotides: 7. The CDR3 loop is CASSLDLLAGNTDTQYF. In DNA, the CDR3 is TGTGCCAGCAGCTTAGATTTGCTAGCGGGGAACACAGATACGCAGTATTTT.

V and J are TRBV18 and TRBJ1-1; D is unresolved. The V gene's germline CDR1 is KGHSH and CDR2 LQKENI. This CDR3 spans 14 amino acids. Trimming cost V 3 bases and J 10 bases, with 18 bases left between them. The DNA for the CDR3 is TGTGCCAGCTCACCGTCGCAGGATCCCCTTGGAGCTTTCTTT. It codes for CASSPSQDPLGAFF.

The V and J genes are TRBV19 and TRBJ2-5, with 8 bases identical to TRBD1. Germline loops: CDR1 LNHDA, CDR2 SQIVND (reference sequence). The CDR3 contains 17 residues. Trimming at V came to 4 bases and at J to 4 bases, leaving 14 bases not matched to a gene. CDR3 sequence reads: CASSTLRTGQGLETQYF. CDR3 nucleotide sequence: TGTGCCAGTAGTACCCTCCGCACCGGACAGGGCCTAGAGACCCAGTACTTC.

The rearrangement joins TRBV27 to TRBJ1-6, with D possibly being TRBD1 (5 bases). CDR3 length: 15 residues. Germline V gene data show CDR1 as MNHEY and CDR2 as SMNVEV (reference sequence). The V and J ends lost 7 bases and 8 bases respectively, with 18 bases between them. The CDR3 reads CASTLPIRVDSPLHF. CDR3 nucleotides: TGTGCCAGCACCCTTCCGATCAGGGTAGATTCACCCCTCCACTTT.

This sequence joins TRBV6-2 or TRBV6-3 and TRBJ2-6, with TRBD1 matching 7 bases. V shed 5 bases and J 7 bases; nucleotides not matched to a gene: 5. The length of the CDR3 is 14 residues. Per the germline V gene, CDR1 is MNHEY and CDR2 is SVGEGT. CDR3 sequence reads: CASSQPGGANVLTF. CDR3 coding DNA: TGTGCCAGCAGTCAACCAGGGGGAGCCAACGTCCTGACTTTC.

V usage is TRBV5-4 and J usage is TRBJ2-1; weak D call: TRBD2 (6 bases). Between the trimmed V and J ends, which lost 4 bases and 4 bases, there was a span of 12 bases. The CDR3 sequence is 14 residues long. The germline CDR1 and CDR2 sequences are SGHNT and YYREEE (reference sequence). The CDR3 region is CASSLRDSYNEQFF. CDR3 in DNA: TGTGCCAGCAGCCTCCGGGACTCTTACAATGAGCAGTTCTTC.

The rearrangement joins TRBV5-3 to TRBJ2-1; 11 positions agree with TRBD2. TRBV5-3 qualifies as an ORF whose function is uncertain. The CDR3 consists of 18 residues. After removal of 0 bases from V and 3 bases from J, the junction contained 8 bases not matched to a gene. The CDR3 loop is CARSLGTSGSAYYNEQFF. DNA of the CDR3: TGTGCCAGAAGCTTGGGGACTAGCGGGTCGGCTTACTACAATGAGCAGTTCTTC.

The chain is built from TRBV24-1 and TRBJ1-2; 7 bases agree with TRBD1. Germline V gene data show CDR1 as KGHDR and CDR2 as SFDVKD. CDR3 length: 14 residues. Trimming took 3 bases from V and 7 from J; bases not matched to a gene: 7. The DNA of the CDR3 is TGTGCCACCAGTGATCGCGACAGGGTGCGTGGCTACACCTTC. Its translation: CATSDRDRVRGYTF.

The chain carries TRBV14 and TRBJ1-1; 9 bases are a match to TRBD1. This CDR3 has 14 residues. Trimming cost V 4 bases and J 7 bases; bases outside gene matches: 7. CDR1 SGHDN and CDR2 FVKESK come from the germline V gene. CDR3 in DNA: TGTGCCAGCAGCCCGACGACAGGGGGTCTTGAAGCTTTCTTT. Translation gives CASSPTTGGLEAFF.

Written as DNA, the CDR3 is TGCGCCAGCAGCCAAGATAGTTGGGGGCGAAACGAGCAGTACTTC. The encoded protein is CASSQDSWGRNEQYF. The V gene is TRBV4-3, the J gene TRBJ2-7; possibly TRBD1 for D (6 bases). Germline CDR1 is LGHNA and CDR2 is YSLEER. The CDR3 spans 15 residues. V lost 0 bases, J lost 5 bases, and 14 bases lay in between.

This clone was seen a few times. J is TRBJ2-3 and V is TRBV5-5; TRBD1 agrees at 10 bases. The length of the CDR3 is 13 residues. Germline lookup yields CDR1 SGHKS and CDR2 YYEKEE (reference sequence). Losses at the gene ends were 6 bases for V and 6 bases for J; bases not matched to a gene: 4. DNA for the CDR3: TGTGCCAGCATTCGACAGGGGGCGGATACGCAGTATTTT. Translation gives CASIRQGADTQYF.

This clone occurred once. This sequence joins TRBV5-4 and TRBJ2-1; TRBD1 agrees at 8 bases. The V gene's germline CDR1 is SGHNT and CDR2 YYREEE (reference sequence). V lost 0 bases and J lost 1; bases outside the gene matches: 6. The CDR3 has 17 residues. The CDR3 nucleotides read TGTGCCAGCAGCTTGGAAAGCTGGACAGGGTCCTACAATGAGCAGTTCTTC. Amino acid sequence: CASSLESWTGSYNEQFF.

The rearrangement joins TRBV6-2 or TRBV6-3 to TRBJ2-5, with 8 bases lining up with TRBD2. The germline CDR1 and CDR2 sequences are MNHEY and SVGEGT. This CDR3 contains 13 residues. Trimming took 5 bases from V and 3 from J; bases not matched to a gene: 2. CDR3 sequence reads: CASSLLAEETQYF. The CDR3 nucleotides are TGTGCCAGCAGTCTACTAGCGGAAGAGACCCAGTACTTC.

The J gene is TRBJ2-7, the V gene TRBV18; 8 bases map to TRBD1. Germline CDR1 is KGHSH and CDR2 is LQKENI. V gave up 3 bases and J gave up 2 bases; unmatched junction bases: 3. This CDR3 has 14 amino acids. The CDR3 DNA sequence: TGTGCCAGCTCACCCAACAGGGGGGCCTACGAGCAGTACGTC. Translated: CASSPNRGAYEQYV.

CDR3 protein: CASSFGQPIGELFF. In nucleotides, the CDR3 is TGTGCCAGCAGCTTCGGACAGCCCATCGGGGAGCTGTTTTTT. This chain connects TRBV7-2 to TRBJ2-2; D might be TRBD1 (6 bases). The CDR3 totals 14 residues. Trimming took off 3 bases at V and 7 bases at J, with 12 bases between the two ends. In germline, CDR1 is SGHTA, CDR2 FQGNSA.